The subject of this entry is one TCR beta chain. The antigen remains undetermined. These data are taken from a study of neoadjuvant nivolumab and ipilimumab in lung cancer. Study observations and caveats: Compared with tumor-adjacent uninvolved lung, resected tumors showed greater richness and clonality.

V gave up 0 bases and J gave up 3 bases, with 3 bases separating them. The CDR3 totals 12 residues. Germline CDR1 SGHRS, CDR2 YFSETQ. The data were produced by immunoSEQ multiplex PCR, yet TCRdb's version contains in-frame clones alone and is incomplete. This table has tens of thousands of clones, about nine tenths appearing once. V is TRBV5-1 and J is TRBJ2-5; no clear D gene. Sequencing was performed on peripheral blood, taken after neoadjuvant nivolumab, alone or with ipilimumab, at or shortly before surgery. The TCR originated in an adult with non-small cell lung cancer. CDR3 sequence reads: CASSLGEETQYF. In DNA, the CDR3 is TGCGCCAGCAGCTTGGGGGAAGAGACCCAGTACTTC.